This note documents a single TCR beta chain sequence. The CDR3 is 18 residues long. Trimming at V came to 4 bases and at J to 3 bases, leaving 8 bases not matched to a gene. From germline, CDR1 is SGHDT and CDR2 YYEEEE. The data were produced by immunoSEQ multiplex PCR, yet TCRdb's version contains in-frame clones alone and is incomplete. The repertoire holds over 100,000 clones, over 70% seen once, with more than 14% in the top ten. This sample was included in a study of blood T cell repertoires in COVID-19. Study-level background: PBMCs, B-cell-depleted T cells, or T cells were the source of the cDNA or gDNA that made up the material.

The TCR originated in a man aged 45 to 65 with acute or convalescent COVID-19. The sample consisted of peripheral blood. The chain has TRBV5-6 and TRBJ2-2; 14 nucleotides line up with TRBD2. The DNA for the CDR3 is TGTGCCAGCAGCAGAGAAGGGACTAGCGGGAGCGACACCGGGGAGCTGTTTTTT. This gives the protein CASSREGTSGSDTGELFF.